These 16 T cell receptor beta chains came from one sample sequenced in a study of cytomegalovirus exposure and HLA in healthy donors. Primers for the PCR totalled 60 Vbeta and 13 Jbeta. Repertoires were generated with immunoSEQ multiplex PCR, while TCRdb's copy carries only in-frame clones and drops some. The sample carries about 200,000 clones, 78% recorded once. The source material was PBMCs. The receptors here all came from a male donor in good health and CMV-seronegative.

The gene calls are TRBV9 and TRBJ1-2; D gene ambiguous. The CDR3 sequence is 13 residues long. Germline CDR1 reads SGDLS; CDR2 reads YYNGEE. Trimming removed 0 bases at V and 7 bases at J, with 10 bases between. Here the CDR3 DNA reads TGTGCCAGCAGCGTAGACGGGTTAGCTGGCTACACCTTC. Its protein is CASSVDGLAGYTF.

The V call is TRBV19, the J call TRBJ1-1; possible D gene TRBD1, 6 bases. The CDR3 runs 14 residues. Germline loops: CDR1 LNHDA, CDR2 SQIVND (reference sequence). V lost 5 bases and J lost 2, with 12 bases in between. The CDR3 sequence is CASSYGGANTEAFF. DNA of the CDR3: TGTGCCAGTAGTTACGGGGGGGCTAACACTGAAGCTTTCTTT.

The chain is built from TRBV6-1 and TRBJ2-7; D is unclear. The V end was cut by 1 base, the J end by 2 bases, with 9 bases between. CDR3 length: 14 residues. Germline-derived CDR1 and CDR2 are MNHNS and SASEGT. The CDR3 nucleotides are TGTGCCAGCAGTGAAGGGCCCCTTACCTACGAGCAGTACTTC. Protein product: CASSEGPLTYEQYF.

J is TRBJ2-4 and V is TRBV27, with 8 positions matching TRBD1. Germline V gene data show CDR1 as MNHEY and CDR2 as SMNVEV (reference sequence). The CDR3 covers 16 residues. J gave up 5 bases and V 4 bases, and 10 bases lay outside the gene matches. CDR3 DNA sequence: TGTGCCAGCAGTTCTTATCAGGGGGCTGAGGAAAACATTCAGTACTTC. This gives the protein CASSSYQGAEENIQYF.

The gene calls are TRBV27 and TRBJ1-5; 7 nucleotides align to TRBD1. Germline CDR1 MNHEY, CDR2 SMNVEV (reference sequence). The ends lost 6 bases at V and 3 bases at J; junction bases unmatched: 5. The CDR3 has 14 amino acids. The CDR3 DNA reads TGTGCCAGCAGCCCACAGGGGCTCAATCAGCCCCAGCATTTT. Protein sequence: CASSPQGLNQPQHF.

This clone was recorded once. The chain combines TRBV7-3 with TRBJ2-1; maybe TRBD2 (5 bases). Trimming removed 5 bases at V and 0 bases at J, with 11 bases between. The V gene's germline CDR1 is SGHTA and CDR2 FQGTGA. CDR3 size: 15 residues. The CDR3 nucleotides read TGTGCCAGCAGCCAACAGAGCGGCTCCTACAATGAGCAGTTCTTC. Encoded protein: CASSQQSGSYNEQFF.

The chain has TRBV7-2 and TRBJ2-3; D is unclear. V gave up 6 bases and J gave up 0 bases, with 13 bases separating them. Germline CDR1 SGHTA, CDR2 FQGNSA. The CDR3 runs to 15 residues. The CDR3 sequence is CASSYRRSSTDTQYF. Written as DNA, the CDR3 is TGTGCCAGCAGTTATCGCAGGTCTAGCACAGATACGCAGTATTTT.

This rearrangement joins TRBV7-6 to TRBJ2-5; 8 bases match TRBD2. Germline V gene sequence: CDR1 SGHVS, CDR2 FNYEAQ. Trimming cost V 5 bases and J 1 base; bases outside gene matches: 3. The CDR3 extends over 14 amino acids. CDR3 protein: CASSPTSGQETQYF. CDR3 nucleotides: TGTGCCAGCAGCCCCACTAGCGGCCAAGAGACCCAGTACTTC.

This chain joins TRBV4-2 and TRBJ1-5, with a tentative D call TRBD1 (5 bases). CDR1 and CDR2 from the germline V gene are LGHNA and YNFKEQ. This CDR3 has 15 residues. Between the trimmed V and J ends, which lost 6 bases and 3 bases, there was a span of 15 bases. For the CDR3, the DNA is TGTGCCAGCAGTCAGGGCGGCGAAGTCAATCAGCCCCAGCATTTT. Residues: CASSQGGEVNQPQHF.

This chain uses TRBV27 with TRBJ2-1; TRBD2 is a possible D gene (6 bases). V dropped 6 bases and J dropped 0 bases, with 21 bases sitting between them. The CDR3 has 18 amino acids. Germline values: CDR1 MNHEY, CDR2 SMNVEV (reference sequence). CDR3 sequence: CASRQNLLASSSYNEQFF. In DNA form, the CDR3 reads TGTGCCAGCAGACAAAACCTCCTAGCGTCTAGCTCCTACAATGAGCAGTTCTTC.

This clone was seen more than once but under ten times. The V gene is TRBV5-1, the J gene TRBJ2-1, with D unresolved. Between the trimmed V and J ends, which lost 4 bases and 6 bases, there was a span of 17 bases. Germline CDR1 SGHRS, CDR2 YFSETQ. This CDR3 is built from 15 residues. Written as DNA, the CDR3 is TGCGCCAGCAGCATTGACTTGCATCCCGGCAATGAGCAGTTCTTC. Encoded protein: CASSIDLHPGNEQFF.

The chain recombines TRBV29-1 with TRBJ1-2; the match to TRBD1 covers 11 bases. The length of the CDR3 is 14 residues. Germline CDR1 is SQVTM and CDR2 is ANQGSEA. The V segment lost 3 bases and the J segment 6 bases; nucleotides outside the gene matches: 6. In DNA, the CDR3 is TGCAGCGTTGATCCTGGACAGGGGGCGAATGGCTACACCTTC. Translated, it gives CSVDPGQGANGYTF.

The chain is built from TRBV5-1 and TRBJ2-7; tentatively, D is TRBD2 (6 bases). This CDR3 contains 15 residues. Germline CDR1 SGHRS, CDR2 YFSETQ. With 0 bases removed from V and 2 bases from J, the gap between germline ends came to 12 bases. CDR3 region: CASSLDPSGAYEQYF. CDR3 DNA: TGCGCCAGCAGCTTGGACCCCTCGGGGGCCTACGAGCAGTACTTC.

This clone was counted once. CDR3 sequence: CASMVGHPPPSSSYEQYF. The CDR3 DNA reads as TGTGCCAGCATGGTGGGACACCCCCCCCCTTCTAGCTCCTACGAGCAGTACTTC. V is TRBV2 and J is TRBJ2-7, with a weak D call TRBD1 (6 bases). V was pared by 7 bases and J by 0 bases, with 25 bases between. Germline values: CDR1 SNHLY, CDR2 FYNNEI. The CDR3 runs to 18 residues.

This clone was counted between two and nine times. V is TRBV9 and J is TRBJ2-1; TRBD2 aligns across 9 bases. Germline lookup yields CDR1 SGDLS and CDR2 YYNGEE. J lost 6 bases, V lost 4 bases, and 8 bases had no gene match. The CDR3 sequence is 15 residues long. CDR3 bases: TGTGCCAGCAGCAAGAGCGGGAGGCTCGGCAATGAGCAGTTCTTC. This codes for CASSKSGRLGNEQFF.

V gene TRBV18 combines with J gene TRBJ1-5; TRBD1 aligns across 7 bases. V was clipped by 8 bases and J by 3 bases; unmatched bases: 4. Germline assignment: CDR1 KGHSH and CDR2 LQKENI. CDR3 length: 13 residues. Here the CDR3 DNA reads TGTGCCAGCGCACAGGGGCTCAATCAGCCCCAGCATTTT. Amino acid sequence: CASAQGLNQPQHF.